This TCR beta chain was captured in a study of shared clonotypes between healthy human individuals. The naive CD8 population came from CD45RO-negative cells selected for CCR7, without terminally differentiated effector memory CD45RA+ cells. Healthy adults negative for HIV, lacking recent acute infections or vaccinations, served as donors. Details on this clone: What it recognizes is unknown.

The study's findings and limits: Relative to their counterparts shared across all four donors, non-shared clonotypes exhibited diminished generation probabilities. Estimated richness was generally greater in naive than memory subsets.

This table comes from immunoSEQ multiplex PCR, and its TCRdb copy is limited to in-frame clones, with some not included. The sample carries roughly 2.1 million clones, about 93% recorded once. Germline CDR1 GTSNPN, CDR2 SVGIG (reference sequence). Deletions cut 2 bases from V and 6 bases from J, with 17 bases between. The CDR3 covers 14 residues. This sequence was found in a man aged 18 to 30 in good health. Some clones in this sample may be carry-over from other donors' samples. V and J are TRBV30 and TRBJ2-7; no clear D gene. Material: naive CD8+ T cells from PBMCs. CDR3 region: CAWSPPGYLPEQYF. The CDR3 DNA follows: TGTGCCTGGAGTCCCCCGGGCTATCTCCCCGAGCAGTACTTC.